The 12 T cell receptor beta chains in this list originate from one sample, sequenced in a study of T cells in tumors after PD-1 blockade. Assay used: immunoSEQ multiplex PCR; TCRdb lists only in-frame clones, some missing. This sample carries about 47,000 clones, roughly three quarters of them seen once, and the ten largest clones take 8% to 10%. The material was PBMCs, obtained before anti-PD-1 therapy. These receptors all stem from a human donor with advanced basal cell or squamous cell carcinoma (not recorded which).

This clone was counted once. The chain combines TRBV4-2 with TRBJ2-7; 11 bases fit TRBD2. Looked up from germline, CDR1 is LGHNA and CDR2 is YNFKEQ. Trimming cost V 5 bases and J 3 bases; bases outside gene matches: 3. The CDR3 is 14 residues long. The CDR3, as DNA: TGTGCCAGCAGCACCGGGACTAGCGGCTACGAGCAGTACTTC. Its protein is CASSTGTSGYEQYF.

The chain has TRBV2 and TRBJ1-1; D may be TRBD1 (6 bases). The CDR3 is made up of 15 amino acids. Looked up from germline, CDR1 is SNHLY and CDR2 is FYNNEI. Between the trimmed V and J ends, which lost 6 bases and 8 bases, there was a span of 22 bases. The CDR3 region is CASSARQAGSGEAFF. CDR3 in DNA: TGTGCCAGCAGCGCTAGACAGGCTGGTAGCGGGGAAGCTTTCTTT.

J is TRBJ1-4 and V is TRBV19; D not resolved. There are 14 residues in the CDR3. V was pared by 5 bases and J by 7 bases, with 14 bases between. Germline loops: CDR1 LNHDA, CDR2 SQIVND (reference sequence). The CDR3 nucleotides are TGTGCCAGTAGTCAAAAAGGTAGTAGTGAAAAACTGTTTTTT. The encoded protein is CASSQKGSSEKLFF.

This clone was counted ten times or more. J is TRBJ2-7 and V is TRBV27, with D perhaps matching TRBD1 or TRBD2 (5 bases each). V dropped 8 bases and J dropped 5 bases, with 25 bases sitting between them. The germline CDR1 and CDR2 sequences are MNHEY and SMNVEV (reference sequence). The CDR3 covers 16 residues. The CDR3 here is CASRGLGTLLTHEQYF. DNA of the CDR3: TGTGCCAGCCGGGGTTTGGGGACCTTGCTTACCCACGAGCAGTACTTC.

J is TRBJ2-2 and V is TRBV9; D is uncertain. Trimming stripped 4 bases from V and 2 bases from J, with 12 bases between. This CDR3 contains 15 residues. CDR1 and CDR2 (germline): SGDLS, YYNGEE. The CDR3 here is CASSPTTHNTGELFF. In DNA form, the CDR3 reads TGTGCCAGCAGCCCAACTACCCACAACACCGGGGAGCTGTTTTTT.

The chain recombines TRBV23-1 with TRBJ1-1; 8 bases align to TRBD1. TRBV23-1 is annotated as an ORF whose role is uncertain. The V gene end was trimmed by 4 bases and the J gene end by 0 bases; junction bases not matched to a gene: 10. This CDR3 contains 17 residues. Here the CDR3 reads CASSPGTGTSMNTEAFF. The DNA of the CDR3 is TGCGCCAGCAGTCCTGGGACAGGAACCTCCATGAACACTGAAGCTTTCTTT.

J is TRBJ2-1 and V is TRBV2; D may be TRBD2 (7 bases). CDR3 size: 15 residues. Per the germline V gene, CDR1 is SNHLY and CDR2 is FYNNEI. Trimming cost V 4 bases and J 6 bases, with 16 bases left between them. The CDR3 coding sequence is TGTGCCAGCAGTGTTGGGGGCGGGGGTACCAATGAGCAGTTCTTC. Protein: CASSVGGGGTNEQFF.

Written as DNA, the CDR3 is TGTGCCAGCGCTGCTCGTCTAGCGGGGGGGCAGATAGATGAGCAGTTCTTC. Protein sequence: CASAARLAGGQIDEQFF. This chain connects TRBV27 to TRBJ2-1, with 12 bases identical to TRBD2. V gave up 8 bases and J gave up 8 bases; unmatched junction bases: 16. From germline, CDR1 is MNHEY and CDR2 SMNVEV (reference sequence). This CDR3 has 17 amino acids.

The CDR3 bases are TGTGCCAGCAGTGTATCCAGGACGGCGAACACTGAAGCTTTCTTT. Protein: CASSVSRTANTEAFF. The chain has TRBV2 and TRBJ1-1, with D uncertain. The CDR3 sequence is 15 residues long. Germline assignment: CDR1 SNHLY and CDR2 FYNNEI. With 4 bases removed from V and 1 base from J, the gap between germline ends came to 13 bases.

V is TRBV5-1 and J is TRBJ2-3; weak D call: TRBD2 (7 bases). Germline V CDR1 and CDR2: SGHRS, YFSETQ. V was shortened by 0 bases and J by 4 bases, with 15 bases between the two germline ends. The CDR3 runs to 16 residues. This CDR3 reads CASSLGVRGAADTQYF. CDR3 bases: TGCGCCAGCAGCTTGGGGGTCCGGGGGGCGGCAGATACGCAGTATTTT.

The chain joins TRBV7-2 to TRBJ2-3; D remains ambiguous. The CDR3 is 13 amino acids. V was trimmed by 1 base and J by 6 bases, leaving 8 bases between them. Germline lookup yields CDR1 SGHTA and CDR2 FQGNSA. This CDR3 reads CASSLGGWDTQYF. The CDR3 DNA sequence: TGTGCCAGCAGCTTAGGGGGATGGGATACGCAGTATTTT.

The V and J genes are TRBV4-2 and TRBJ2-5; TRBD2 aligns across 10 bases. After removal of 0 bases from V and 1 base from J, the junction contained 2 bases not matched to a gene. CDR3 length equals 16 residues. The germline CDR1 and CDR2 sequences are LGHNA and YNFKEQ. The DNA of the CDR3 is TGTGCCAGCAGCCAAGAAGCGGGGGGGCCCCAAGAGACCCAGTACTTC. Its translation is CASSQEAGGPQETQYF.